This TCR beta chain was found in a study of cytomegalovirus exposure and HLA in healthy donors. For the study at large: An analysis done earlier identified more than 100 million unique TCR beta sequences from about 179 million T cells.

Per germline, CDR1 SGHRS and CDR2 YFSETQ. The CDR3 is made up of 19 amino acids. The junction had 15 bases not matched to a gene; V was cut back by 0 bases and J by 3 bases. Points from the study as a whole: Reported performance of the classifier showed diagnosis of cytomegalovirus status with high specificity and sensitivity. An analysis that was carried out later associated 16,951 TCR beta sequences with HLA alleles at 0.05 false discovery rate. In a later analysis, parvovirus B19, influenza, CMV and Epstein-Barr virus appeared linked to several top co-occurrence clusters.

The PCR made use of 60 Vbeta and 13 Jbeta primers. TCRdb's copy holds only in-frame clones and misses some; the assay was immunoSEQ multiplex PCR. The repertoire holds approximately 170,000 clones, with around three quarters as singletons. Details on this clone: The antigen is unknown.

Sequenced material: PBMCs. This receptor was identified in a woman aged 45-60 years in good health and CMV-seronegative. V is TRBV5-1 and J is TRBJ2-7; TRBD2 matches at 10 bases. CDR3 in amino acids: CASSLVGLAGVWEVYEQYF. DNA of the CDR3: TGCGCCAGCAGCTTGGTAGGTCTAGCGGGAGTTTGGGAGGTCTACGAGCAGTACTTC.